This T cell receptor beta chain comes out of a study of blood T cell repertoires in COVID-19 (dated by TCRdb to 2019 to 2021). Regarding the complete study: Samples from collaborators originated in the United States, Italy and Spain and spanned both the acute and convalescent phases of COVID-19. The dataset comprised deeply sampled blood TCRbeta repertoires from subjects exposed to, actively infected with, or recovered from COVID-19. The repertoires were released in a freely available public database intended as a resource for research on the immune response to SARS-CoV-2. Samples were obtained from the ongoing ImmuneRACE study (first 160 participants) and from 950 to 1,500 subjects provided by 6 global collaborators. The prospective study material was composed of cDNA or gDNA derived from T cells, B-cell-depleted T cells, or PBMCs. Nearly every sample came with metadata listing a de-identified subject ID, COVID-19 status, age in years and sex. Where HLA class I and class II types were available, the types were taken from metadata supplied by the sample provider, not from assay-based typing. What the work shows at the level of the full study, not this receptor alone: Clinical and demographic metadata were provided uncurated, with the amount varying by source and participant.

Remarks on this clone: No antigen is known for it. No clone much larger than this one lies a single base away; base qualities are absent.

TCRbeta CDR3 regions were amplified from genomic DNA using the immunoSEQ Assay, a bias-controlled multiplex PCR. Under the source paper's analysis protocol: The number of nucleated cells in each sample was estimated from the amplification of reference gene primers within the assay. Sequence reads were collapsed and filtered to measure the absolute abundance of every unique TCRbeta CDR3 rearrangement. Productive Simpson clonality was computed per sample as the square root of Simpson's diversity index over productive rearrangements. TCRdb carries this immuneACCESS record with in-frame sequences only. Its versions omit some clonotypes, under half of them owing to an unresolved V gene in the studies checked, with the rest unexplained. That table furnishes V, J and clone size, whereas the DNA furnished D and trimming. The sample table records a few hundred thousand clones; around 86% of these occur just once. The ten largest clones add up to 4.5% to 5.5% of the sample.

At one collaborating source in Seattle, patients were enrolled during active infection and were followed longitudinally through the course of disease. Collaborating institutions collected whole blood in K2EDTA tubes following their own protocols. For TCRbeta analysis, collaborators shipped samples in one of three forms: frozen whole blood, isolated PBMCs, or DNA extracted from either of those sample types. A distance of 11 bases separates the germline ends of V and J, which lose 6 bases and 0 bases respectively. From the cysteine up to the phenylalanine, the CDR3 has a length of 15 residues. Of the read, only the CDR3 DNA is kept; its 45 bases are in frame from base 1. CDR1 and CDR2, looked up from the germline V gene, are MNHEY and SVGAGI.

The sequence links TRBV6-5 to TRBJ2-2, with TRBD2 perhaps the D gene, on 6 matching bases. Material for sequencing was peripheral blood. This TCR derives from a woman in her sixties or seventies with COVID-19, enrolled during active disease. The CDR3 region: CASSPKRANTGELFF. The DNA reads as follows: TGTGCCAGCAGCCCAAAGCGGGCGAACACCGGGGAGCTGTTTTTT.